This TCR beta chain is from a study of T cell responses to AZD1222 COVID-19 vaccine. At the level of the study: The study pooled second doses at about 4 or about 12 weeks.

Method: immunoSEQ multiplex PCR; TCRdb's copy keeps in-frame clones and lacks some. Seen here are roughly 92,000 clones, around 87% observed once, and the top ten hold over 7.5%. Study results and caveats: Across the whole spike, CD4 TCRs peaked at regions 160-218 and 743-854.

A remark on this clone: Its antigen is unknown.

Trimming took off 7 bases at V and 1 base at J, with 11 bases between the two ends. The CDR3 length is 14 residues. Per the germline V gene, CDR1 is MNHEY and CDR2 is SVGAGI. The sequence was collected from an adult in good health. The input for sequencing was peripheral blood, taken on day 0 of AZD1222 vaccination. This chain uses TRBV6-5 with TRBJ1-3; D is unclear. The chain's CDR3 is CASTPRESGNTIYF. The CDR3 DNA reads TGTGCCAGCACCCCCCGGGAGTCTGGAAACACCATATATTTT.